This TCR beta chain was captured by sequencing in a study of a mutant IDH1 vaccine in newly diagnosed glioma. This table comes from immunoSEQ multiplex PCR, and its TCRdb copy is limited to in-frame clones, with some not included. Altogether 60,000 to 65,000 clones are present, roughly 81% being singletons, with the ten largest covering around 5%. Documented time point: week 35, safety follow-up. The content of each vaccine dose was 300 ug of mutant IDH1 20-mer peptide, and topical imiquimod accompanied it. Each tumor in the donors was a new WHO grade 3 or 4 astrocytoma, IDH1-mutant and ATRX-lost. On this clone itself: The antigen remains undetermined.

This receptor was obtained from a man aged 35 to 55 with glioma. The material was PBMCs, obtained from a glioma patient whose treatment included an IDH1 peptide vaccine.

The CDR3 DNA sequence: TGTGCCAGTAGTGTCCCTTCTCTCGGTCAGCCCCAGCATTTT. Translation gives CASSVPSLGQPQHF. The rearrangement links TRBV19 to TRBJ1-5; D ambiguous. The CDR3 is 14 amino acids. Germline CDR1 LNHDA, CDR2 SQIVND (reference sequence). V dropped 5 bases and J dropped 6 bases, with 14 bases sitting between them.